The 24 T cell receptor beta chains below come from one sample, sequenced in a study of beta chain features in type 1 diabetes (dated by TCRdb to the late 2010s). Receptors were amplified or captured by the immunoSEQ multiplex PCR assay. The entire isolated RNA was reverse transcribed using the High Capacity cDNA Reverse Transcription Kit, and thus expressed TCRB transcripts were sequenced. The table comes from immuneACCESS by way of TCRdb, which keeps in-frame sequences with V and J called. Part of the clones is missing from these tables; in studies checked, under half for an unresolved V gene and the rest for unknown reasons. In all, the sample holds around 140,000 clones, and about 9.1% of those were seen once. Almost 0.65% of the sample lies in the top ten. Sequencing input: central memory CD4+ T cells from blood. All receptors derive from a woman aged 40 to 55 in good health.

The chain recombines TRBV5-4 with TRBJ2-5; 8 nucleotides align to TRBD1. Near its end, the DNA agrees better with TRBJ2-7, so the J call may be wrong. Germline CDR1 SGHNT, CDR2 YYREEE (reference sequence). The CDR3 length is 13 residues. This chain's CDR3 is CASSLRGPYEQYF. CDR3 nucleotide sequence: TGTGCCAGCAGCCTCAGGGGGCCCTACGAGCAGTACTTC.

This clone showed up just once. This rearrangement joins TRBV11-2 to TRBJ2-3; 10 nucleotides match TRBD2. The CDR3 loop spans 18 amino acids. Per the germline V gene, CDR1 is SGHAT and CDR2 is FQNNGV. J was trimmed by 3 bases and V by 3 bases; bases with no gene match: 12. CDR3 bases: TGTGCCAGCAGCTTGCCTCCCTTAGCGGGGGGCGGGACAGATACGCAGTATTTT. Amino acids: CASSLPPLAGGGTDTQYF.

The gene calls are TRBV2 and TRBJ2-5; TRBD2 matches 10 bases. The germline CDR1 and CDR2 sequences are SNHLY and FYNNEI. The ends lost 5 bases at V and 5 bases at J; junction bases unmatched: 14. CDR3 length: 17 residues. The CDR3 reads CASSPNPGLANWETQYF. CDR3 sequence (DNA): TGTGCCAGCAGTCCTAATCCGGGACTAGCGAATTGGGAGACCCAGTACTTC.

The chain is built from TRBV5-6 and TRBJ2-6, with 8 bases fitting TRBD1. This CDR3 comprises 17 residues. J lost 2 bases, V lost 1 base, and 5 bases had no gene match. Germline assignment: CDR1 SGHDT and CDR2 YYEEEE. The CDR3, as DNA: TGTGCCAGCAGCTTGATAACAGGGGGTCCTGGGGCCAACGTCCTGACTTTC. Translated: CASSLITGGPGANVLTF.

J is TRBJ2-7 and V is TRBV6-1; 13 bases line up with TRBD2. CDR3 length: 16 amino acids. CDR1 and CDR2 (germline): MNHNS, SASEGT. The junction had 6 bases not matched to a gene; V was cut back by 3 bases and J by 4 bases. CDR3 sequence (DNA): TGTGCCAGCAGTGACCTGGGACTAGCGGGGTCGTACGAGCAGTACTTC. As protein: CASSDLGLAGSYEQYF.

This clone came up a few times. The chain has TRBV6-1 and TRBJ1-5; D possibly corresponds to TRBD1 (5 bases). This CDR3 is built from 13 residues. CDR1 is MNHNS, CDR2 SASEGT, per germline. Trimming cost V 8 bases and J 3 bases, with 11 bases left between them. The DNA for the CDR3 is TGTGCCAGCGAATCAGGGATCAATCAGCCCCAGCATTTT. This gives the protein CASESGINQPQHF.

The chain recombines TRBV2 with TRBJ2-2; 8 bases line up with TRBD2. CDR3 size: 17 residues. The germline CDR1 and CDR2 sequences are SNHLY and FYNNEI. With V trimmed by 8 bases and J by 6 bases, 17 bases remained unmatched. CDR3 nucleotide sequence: TGTGCCAGCGGTCCCGGGGGGGCCTCGGGGAGGCCCGGGGAGCTGTTTTTT. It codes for CASGPGGASGRPGELFF.

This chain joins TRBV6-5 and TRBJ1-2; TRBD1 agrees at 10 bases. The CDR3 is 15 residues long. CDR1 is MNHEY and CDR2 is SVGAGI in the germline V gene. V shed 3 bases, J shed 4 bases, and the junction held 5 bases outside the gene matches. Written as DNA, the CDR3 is TGTGCCAGCAGTTATTCCGGGACAGGGGCCTATGGCTACACCTTC. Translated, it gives CASSYSGTGAYGYTF.

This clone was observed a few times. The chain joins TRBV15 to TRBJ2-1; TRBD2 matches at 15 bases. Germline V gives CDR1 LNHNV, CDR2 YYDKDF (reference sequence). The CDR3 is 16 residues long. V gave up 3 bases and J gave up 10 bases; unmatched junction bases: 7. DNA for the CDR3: TGTGCCACCAGCAGCAGGACTAGCGGGGGGGCGCAAGAGCAGTTCTTC. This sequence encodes CATSSRTSGGAQEQFF.

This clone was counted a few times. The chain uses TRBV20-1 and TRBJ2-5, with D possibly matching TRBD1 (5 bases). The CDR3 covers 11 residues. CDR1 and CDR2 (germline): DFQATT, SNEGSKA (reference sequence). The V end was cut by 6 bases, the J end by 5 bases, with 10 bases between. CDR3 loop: CSAGARETQYF. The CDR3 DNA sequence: TGCAGTGCAGGGGCGCGGGAGACCCAGTACTTC.

As DNA, the CDR3 is TGCAGCCCGGGGGGAGGCTATGGCTACACCTTC. Amino acids: CSPGGGYGYTF. The V gene is TRBV20-1, the J gene TRBJ1-2; D may be TRBD1 (5 bases). CDR1 is DFQATT, CDR2 SNEGSKA, per germline (reference sequence). The CDR3 has 11 amino acids.

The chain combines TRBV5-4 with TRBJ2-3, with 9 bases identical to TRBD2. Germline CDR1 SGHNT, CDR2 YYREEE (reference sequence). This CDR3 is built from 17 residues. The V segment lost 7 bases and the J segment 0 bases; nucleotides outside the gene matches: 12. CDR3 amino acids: CASPPDGGGVSTDTQYF. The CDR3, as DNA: TGTGCCAGCCCGCCTGATGGCGGGGGGGTAAGCACAGATACGCAGTATTTT.

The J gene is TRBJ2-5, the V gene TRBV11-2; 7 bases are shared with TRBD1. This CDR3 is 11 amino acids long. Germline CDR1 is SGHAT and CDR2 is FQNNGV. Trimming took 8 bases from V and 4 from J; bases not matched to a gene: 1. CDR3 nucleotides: TGTGCCAGCGGACAGGTAGAGACCCAGTACTTC. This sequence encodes CASGQVETQYF.

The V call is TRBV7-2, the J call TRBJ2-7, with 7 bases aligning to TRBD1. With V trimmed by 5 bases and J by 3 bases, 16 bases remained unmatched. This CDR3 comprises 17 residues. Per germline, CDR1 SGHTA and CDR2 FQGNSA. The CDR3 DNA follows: TGTGCCAGCAGCCGCCCCCCAGGACAGGCAGGGATCTACGAGCAGTACTTC. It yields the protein CASSRPPGQAGIYEQYF.

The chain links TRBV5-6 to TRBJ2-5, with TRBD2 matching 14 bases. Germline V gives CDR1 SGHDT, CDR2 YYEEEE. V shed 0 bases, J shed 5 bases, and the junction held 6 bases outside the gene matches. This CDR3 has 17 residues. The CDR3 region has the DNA TGTGCCAGCAGCTTGGCGACTAGCGGGGGGGGTTTGGAGACCCAGTACTTC. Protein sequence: CASSLATSGGGLETQYF. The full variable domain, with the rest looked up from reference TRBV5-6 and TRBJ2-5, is DAGVTQSPTHLIKTRGQQVTLRCSPKSGHDTVSWYQQALGQGPQFIFQYYEEEERQRGNFPDRFSGHQFPNYSSELNVNALLLGDSALYLCASSLATSGGGLETQYFGPGTRLLVL.

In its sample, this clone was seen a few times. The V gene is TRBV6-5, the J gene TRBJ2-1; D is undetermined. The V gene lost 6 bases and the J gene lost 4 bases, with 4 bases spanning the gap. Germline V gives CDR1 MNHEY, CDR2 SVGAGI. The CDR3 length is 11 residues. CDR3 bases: TGTGCCAGCAGGAGGTACAATGAGCAGTTCTTC. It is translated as CASRRYNEQFF.

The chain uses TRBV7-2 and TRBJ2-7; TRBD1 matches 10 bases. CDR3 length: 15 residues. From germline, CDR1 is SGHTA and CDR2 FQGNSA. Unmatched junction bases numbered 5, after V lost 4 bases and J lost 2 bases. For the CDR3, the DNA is TGTGCCAGCAGCTGGCCGGGACAGGGGACCTACGAGCAGTACTTC. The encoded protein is CASSWPGQGTYEQYF.

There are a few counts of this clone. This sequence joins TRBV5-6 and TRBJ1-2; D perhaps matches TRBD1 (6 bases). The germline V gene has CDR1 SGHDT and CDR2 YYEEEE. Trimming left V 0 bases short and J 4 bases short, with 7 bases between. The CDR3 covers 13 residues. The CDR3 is CASSLGTAYGYTF. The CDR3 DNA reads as TGTGCCAGCAGCTTGGGGACAGCCTATGGCTACACCTTC.

CDR3 sequence reads: CASSLREAEKLFF. The DNA of the CDR3 is TGTGCCAGCAGTCTACGGGAGGCCGAAAAACTGTTTTTT. The chain is built from TRBV27 and TRBJ1-4; D uncertain. The CDR3 is 13 residues long. In germline, CDR1 is MNHEY, CDR2 SMNVEV (reference sequence). Trimming left V 5 bases short and J 8 bases short, with 12 bases between.

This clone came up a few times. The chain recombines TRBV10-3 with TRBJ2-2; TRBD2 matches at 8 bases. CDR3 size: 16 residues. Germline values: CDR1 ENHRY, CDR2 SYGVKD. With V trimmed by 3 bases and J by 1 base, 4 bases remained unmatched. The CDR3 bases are TGTGCCATCAGTGACCAGGCGGGGGGGAACACCGGGGAGCTGTTTTTT. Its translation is CAISDQAGGNTGELFF.

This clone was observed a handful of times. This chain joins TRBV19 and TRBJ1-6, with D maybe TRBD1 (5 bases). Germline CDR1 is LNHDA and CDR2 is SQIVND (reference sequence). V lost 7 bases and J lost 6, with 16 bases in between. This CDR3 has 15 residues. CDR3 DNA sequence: TGTGCCAGTAAACCCCCAGGACAACTTAATTCACCCCTCCACTTT. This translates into CASKPPGQLNSPLHF.

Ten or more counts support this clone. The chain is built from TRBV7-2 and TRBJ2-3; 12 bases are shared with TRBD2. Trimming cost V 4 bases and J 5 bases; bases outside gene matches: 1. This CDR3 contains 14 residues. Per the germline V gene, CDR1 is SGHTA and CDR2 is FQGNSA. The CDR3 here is CASSWGLAGDTQYF. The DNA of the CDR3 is TGTGCCAGCAGCTGGGGACTAGCGGGAGATACGCAGTATTTT. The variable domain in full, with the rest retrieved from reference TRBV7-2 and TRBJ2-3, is GAGVSQSPSNKVTEKGKDVELRCDPISGHTALYWYRQSLGQGLEFLIYFQGNSAPDKSGLPSDRFSAERTGGSVSTLTIQRTQQEDSAVYLCASSWGLAGDTQYFGPGTRLTVL.

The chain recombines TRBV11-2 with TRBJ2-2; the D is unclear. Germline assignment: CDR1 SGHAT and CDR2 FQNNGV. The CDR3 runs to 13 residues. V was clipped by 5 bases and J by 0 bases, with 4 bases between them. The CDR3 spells CASSQTNTGELFF. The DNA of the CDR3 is TGTGCCAGCAGCCAGACGAACACCGGGGAGCTGTTTTTT.

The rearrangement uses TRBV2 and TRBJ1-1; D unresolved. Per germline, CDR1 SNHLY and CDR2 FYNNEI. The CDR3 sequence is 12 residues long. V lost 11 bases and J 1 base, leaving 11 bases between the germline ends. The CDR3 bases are TGTGCCGGTAATCAGAAGAACACTGAAGCTTTCTTT. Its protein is CAGNQKNTEAFF. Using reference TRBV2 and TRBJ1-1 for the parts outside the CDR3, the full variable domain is EPEVTQTPSHQVTQMGQEVILRCVPISNHLYFYWYRQILGQKVEFLVSFYNNEISEKSEIFDDQFSVERPDGSNFTLKIRSTKLEDSAMYFCAGNQKNTEAFFGQGTRLTVV.